Reported below is one TCR beta chain. This specimen comes from a study of shared T cell receptors in the human thymus. This CDR3 region has 15 residues. Germline loops: CDR1 SGDLS, CDR2 YYNGEE. With 0 bases removed from V and 0 bases from J, the gap between germline ends came to 7 bases. Generated by immunoSEQ multiplex PCR, the TCRdb table keeps only in-frame clones and is missing some. The data show a few hundred thousand clones, about 95% seen once. V usage is TRBV9 and J usage is TRBJ1-5; D call uncertain. The receptor comes from a human donor. Sequenced input: thymocytes. CDR3 sequence: CASSVGHLSNQPQHF. CDR3 coding DNA: TGTGCCAGCAGCGTAGGACACCTTAGCAATCAGCCCCAGCATTTT.